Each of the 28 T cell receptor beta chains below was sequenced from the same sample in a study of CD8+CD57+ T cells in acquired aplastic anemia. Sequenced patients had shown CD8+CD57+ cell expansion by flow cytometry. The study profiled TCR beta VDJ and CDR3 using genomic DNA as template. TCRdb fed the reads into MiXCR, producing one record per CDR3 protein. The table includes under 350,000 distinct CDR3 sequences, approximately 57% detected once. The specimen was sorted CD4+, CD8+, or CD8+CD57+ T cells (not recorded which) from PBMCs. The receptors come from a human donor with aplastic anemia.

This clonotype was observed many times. The chain's CDR3 is CASSKETYNSPLHF. The DNA of the CDR3 is TGCGCCAGCAGTAAGGAAACCTATAATTCACCCCTCCACTTT. The V and J genes are TRBV5-1 and TRBJ1-6, with unresolved D. Trimming shortened V by 5 bases and J by 2 bases, and 8 bases separated the two germline ends. The CDR3 sequence is 14 residues long. CDR1 and CDR2 (germline): SGHRS, YFSETQ.

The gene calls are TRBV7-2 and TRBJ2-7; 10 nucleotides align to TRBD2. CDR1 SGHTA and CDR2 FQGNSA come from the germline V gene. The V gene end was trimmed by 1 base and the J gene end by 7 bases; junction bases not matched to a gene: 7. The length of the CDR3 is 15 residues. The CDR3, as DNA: TGTGCCAGCAGCTTAGTAGCGGGGGGCCCGGGAGAGCAGTACTTC. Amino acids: CASSLVAGGPGEQYF.

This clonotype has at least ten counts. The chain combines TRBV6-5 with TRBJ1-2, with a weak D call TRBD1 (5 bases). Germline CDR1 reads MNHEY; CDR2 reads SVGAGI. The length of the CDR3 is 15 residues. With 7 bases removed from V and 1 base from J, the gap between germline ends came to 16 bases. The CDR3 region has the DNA TGTGCCAGCACCCTCGGGTTGCAGGGTAACTATGGCTACACCTTC. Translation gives CASTLGLQGNYGYTF.

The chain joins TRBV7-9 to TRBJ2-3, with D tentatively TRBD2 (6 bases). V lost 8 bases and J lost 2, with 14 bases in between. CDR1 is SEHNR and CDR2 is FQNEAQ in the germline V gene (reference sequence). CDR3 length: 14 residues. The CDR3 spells CASVLGGDTDTQYF. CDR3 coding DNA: TGTGCCAGCGTCCTCGGCGGGGACACAGATACGCAGTATTTT.

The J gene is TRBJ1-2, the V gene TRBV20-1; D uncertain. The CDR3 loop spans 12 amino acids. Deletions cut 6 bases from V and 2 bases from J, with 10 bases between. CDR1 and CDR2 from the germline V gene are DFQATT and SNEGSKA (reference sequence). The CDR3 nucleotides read TGCAGTGCCAGAACCAGAAACTATGGCTACACCTTC. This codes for CSARTRNYGYTF.

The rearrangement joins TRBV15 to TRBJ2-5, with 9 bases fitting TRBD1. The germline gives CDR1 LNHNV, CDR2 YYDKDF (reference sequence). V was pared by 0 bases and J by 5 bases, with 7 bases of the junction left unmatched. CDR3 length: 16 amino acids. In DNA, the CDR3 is TGTGCCACCAGCAGAGATGCGACAGGGGGTTGGGAGACCCAGTACTTC. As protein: CATSRDATGGWETQYF.

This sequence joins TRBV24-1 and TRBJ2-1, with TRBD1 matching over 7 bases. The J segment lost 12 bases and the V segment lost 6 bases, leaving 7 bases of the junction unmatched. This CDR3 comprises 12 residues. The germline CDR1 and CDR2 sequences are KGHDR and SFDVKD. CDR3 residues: CATSSTQGSQFF. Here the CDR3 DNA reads TGTGCCACCAGTTCGACACAGGGGTCGCAGTTCTTC.

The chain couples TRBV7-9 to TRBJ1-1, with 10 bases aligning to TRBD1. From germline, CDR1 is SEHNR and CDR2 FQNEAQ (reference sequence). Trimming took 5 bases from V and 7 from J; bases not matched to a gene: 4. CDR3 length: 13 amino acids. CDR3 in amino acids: CASSPGTGVEAFF. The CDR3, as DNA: TGTGCCAGCAGCCCAGGGACAGGGGTTGAAGCTTTCTTT.

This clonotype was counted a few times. For the CDR3, the DNA is TGCGCCAGCAGCGCCGGCCTGGCTAGAAACGAGCAGTACTTC. Translated: CASSAGLARNEQYF. V gene TRBV5-1 combines with J gene TRBJ2-7; D is unclear. V was cut by 4 bases and J by 5 bases, with 16 bases left in between. Germline V lookup: CDR1 SGHRS, CDR2 YFSETQ. The CDR3 totals 14 residues.

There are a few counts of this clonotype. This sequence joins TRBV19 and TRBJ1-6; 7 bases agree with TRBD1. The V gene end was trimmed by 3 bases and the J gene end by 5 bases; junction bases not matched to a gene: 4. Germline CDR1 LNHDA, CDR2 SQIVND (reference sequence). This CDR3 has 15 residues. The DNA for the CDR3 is TGTGCCAGTAGTATCGGACAGGCGAATAATTCACCCCTCCACTTT. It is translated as CASSIGQANNSPLHF.

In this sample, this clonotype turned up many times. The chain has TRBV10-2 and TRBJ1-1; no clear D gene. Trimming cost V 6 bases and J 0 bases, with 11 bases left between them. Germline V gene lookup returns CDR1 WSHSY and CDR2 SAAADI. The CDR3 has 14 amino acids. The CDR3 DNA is TGCGCCAGCAGGTTCTTAGGGATGAACACTGAAGCTTTCTTT. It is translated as CASRFLGMNTEAFF.

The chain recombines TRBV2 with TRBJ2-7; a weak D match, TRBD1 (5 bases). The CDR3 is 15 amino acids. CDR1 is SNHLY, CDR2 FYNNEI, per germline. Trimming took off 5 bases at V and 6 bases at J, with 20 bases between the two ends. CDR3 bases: TGTGCCAGCAGTCGGTGGGGCCAGGGTGTTGGCGAGCAGTACTTC. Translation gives CASSRWGQGVGEQYF.

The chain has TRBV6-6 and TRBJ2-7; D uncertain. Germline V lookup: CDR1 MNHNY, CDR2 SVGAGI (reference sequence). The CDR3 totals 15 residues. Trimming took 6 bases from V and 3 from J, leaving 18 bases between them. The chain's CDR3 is CASSVGGDASYEQYF. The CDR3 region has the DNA TGTGCCAGCAGCGTAGGTGGGGATGCCAGCTACGAGCAGTACTTC.

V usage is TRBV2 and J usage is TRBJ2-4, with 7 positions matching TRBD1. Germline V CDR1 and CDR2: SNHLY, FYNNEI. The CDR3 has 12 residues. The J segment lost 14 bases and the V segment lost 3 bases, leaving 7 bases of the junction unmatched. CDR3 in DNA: TGTGCCAGCAGTGATCGGGACAGAACGGAGTACTTC. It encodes CASSDRDRTEYF.

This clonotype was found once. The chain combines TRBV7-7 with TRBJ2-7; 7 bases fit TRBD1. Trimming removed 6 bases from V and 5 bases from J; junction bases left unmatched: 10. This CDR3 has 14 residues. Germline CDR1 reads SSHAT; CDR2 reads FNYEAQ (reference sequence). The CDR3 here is CASRNRDSYDEQYF. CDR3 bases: TGTGCCAGCAGAAACCGGGACAGTTATGACGAGCAGTACTTC.

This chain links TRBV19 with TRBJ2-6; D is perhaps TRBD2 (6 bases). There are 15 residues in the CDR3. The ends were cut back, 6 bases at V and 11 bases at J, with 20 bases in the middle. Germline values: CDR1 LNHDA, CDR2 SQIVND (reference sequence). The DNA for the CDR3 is TGTGCCAGTAGCATCCGGGCGGAGGGGTCATACGTCCTGACTTTC. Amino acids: CASSIRAEGSYVLTF.

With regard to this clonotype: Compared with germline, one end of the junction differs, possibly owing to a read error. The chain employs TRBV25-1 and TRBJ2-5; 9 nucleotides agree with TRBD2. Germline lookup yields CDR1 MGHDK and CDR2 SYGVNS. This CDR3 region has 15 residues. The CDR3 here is CASSDGPAGGETQYF. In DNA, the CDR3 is TGCGCCAGCAGTGACGGCCCAGCGGGAGGTGAGACCCAGTACTTC.

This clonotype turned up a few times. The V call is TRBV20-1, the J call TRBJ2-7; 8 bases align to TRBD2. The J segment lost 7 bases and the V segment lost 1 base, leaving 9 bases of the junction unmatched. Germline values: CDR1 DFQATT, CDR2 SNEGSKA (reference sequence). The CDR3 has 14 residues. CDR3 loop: CSARGTGGPIEQYF. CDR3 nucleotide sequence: TGCAGTGCTAGAGGGACGGGAGGGCCAATAGAGCAGTACTTC.

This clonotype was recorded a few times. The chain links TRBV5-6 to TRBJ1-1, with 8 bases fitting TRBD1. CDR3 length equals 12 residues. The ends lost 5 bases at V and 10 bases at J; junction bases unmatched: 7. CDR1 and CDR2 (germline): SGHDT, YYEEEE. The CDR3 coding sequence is TGTGCCAGCAGGCTCACAGGGGGGAGAGCTTTCTTT. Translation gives CASRLTGGRAFF.

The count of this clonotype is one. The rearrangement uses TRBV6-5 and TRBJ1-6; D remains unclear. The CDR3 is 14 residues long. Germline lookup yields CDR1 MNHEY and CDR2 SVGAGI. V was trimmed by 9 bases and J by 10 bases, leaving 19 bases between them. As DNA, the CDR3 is TGTGCCAGACGACCTGGACCCGACGGGTCACCCCTCCACTTT. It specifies CARRPGPDGSPLHF.

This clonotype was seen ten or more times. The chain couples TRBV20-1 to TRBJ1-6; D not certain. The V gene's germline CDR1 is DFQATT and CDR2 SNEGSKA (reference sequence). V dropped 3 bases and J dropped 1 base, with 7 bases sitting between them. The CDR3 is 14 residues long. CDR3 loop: CSASQDSYNSPLHF. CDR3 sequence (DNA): TGCAGTGCTAGCCAGGATTCCTATAATTCACCCCTCCACTTT.

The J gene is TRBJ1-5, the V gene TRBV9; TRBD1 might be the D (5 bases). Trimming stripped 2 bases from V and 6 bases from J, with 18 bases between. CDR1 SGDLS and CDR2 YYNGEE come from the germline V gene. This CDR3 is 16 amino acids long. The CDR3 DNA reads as TGTGCCAGCAGCGTTGGAGGGGCAGGGAGGAGTCAGCCCCAGCATTTT. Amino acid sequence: CASSVGGAGRSQPQHF.

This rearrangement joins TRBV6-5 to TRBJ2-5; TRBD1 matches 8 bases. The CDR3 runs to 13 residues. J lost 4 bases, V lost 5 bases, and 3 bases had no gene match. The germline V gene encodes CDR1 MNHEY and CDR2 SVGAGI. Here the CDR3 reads CASSDRGAETQYF. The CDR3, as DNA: TGTGCCAGCAGTGACAGGGGCGCAGAGACCCAGTACTTC.

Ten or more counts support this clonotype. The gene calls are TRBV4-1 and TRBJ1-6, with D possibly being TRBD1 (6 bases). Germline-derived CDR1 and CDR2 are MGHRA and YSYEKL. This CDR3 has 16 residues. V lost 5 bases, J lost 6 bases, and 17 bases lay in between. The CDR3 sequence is CASSSWGQGPNSPLHF. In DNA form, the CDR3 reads TGCGCCAGCAGCTCCTGGGGGCAGGGCCCTAATTCACCCCTCCACTTT.

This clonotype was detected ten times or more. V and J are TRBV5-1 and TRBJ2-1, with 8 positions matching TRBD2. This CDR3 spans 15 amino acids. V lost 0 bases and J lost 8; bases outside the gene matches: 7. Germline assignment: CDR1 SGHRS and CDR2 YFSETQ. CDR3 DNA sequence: TGCGCCAGCAGCTTGGAGCCGAGCGGGAGCTATGAGCAGTTCTTC. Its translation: CASSLEPSGSYEQFF.

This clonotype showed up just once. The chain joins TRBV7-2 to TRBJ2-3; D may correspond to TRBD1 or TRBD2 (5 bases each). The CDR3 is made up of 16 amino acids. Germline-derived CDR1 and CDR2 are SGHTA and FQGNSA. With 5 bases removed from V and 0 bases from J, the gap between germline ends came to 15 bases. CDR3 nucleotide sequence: TGTGCCAGCAGCACTCGGGGCAGAACTAGCACAGATACGCAGTATTTT. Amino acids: CASSTRGRTSTDTQYF. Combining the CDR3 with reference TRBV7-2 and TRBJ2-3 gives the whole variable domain GAGVSQSPSNKVTEKGKDVELRCDPISGHTALYWYRQSLGQGLEFLIYFQGNSAPDKSGLPSDRFSAERTGGSVSTLTIQRTQQEDSAVYLCASSTRGRTSTDTQYFGPGTRLTVL.

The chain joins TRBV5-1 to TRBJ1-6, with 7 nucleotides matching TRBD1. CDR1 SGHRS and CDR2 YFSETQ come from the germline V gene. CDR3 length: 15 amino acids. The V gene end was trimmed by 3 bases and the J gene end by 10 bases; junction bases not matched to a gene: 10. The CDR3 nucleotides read TGCGCCAGCAGCTCACAGGGGTCGCCTGACTCACCCCTCCACTTT. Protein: CASSSQGSPDSPLHF.

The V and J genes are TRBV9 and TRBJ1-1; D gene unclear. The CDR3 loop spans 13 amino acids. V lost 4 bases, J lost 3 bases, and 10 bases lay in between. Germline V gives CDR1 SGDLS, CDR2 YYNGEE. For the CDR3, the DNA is TGTGCCAGCAGCCTCCGGGTAGACACTGAAGCTTTCTTT. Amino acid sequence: CASSLRVDTEAFF.